This T cell receptor (beta chain) derives from a study of graft-versus-host responses after intestinal transplantation. Study overall: Recipients were all induced with anti-thymocyte globulin, then given tacrolimus and steroids for 3 to 4 years.

J was trimmed by 6 bases and V by 5 bases; bases with no gene match: 7. This CDR3 is built from 15 residues. Germline V gene data show CDR1 as LNHDA and CDR2 as SQIVND (reference sequence). Comment on this clone: The antigen is not known.

Study findings and constraints: Recipient marrow contained GvH clones, some of which appeared first in ileum or blood. Early HvG declines after transplant were associated with peak circulating GvH clone levels.

Assay: immunoSEQ multiplex PCR; the TCRdb copy retains only in-frame clones and omits some. The table records tens of thousands of clones, 90% of them present only once. This receptor was taken from a human donor who received an intestinal transplant. The chain carries TRBV19 and TRBJ2-3, with 11 bases aligning to TRBD2. The specimen comprised unstimulated CD4+ T cells sorted from spleen or lymph node cells, sampled before intestinal transplant. The CDR3 nucleotides are TGTGCCAGTAGTCGTAGCGGGGGGGCCACCGATACGCAGTATTTT. Translated, it gives CASSRSGGATDTQYF.